This entry features one T cell receptor beta chain sequence. Its antigen is undetermined. Germline V gene data show CDR1 as LNHDA and CDR2 as SQIVND (reference sequence). The CDR3 has 15 residues. The data were obtained in a study of T cells expressing NK-cell markers. Turning to the study itself: The eight sequenced donors comprised seven who were HCMV-seropositive and one who was seronegative.

Study findings and constraints: In several donors, dominant clonotypes made up about 25-60.1% of CD3+CD56-NKG2C+ cells.

After re-calling the 5' RACE reads, TCRdb lists one entry per CDR3 protein, DNA absent. Its table lists 400,000 to 450,000 distinct CDR3 sequences. Material for sequencing was blood T cells: a sorted CD56 or NKG2C T cell subset, CD4+ or CD8+ T cells, or bulk PBMC T cells (not recorded which). The V gene is TRBV19, the J gene TRBJ2-6. This TCR was recovered from a woman between 18 and 70 years old in good health. The CDR3 sequence is CASSISDSGANVLTF.